This entry describes one TCR beta chain. The sample comes from a study of radiotherapy plus CTLA-4 blockade in lung cancer. The CDR3 spans 10 residues. Germline CDR1 SQVTM, CDR2 ANQGSEA. V lost 6 bases to trimming and J lost 11 bases, with 11 bases between them. TCRdb keeps only in-frame clones here, not all; method: immunoSEQ multiplex PCR. The table includes roughly 80,000 clones, 78% detected once. The TCR comes from a human donor with non-small cell lung cancer who had a partial response to radiotherapy plus ipilimumab. Some clones in this sample may be carry-over from other donors' samples. V gene TRBV29-1 combines with J gene TRBJ2-1; D gene uncertain. Sample: peripheral blood, taken from a patient treated with radiotherapy plus ipilimumab. CDR3 sequence reads: CSVRLEKQFF. The DNA of the CDR3 is TGCAGCGTAAGACTTGAAAAGCAGTTCTTC.